This note documents a single T cell receptor (beta chain) sequence. The repertoire was sequenced with immunoSEQ multiplex PCR; TCRdb's copy has only in-frame clones and lacks some. Of about 390,000 clones listed, about 88% were seen once; the top ten hold 3% to 3.5%. Trimming removed 2 bases from V and 0 bases from J, with 8 bases in between. The germline V gene encodes CDR1 MNHEY and CDR2 SVGAGI. The CDR3 extends over 15 amino acids. The record originates from a study of Ad26.COV2.S vaccination and SARS-CoV-2 variants. Study information: Enrollment placed the donor in the COV1001 Ad26.COV2.S trial arm. Administration of Ad26.COV2.S was intramuscular, either once or twice 56 days apart.

Treatment meaning: some 20 received Ad26.COV2.S at low or high dose, single or two shots; several received placebo; per-sample allocation not given. The investigators took samples on day 63 after the first vaccine or placebo injection. SARS-CoV-2 spike from the Wuhan strain was encoded by the vaccine, an Ad26 vector. The sample was peripheral blood, taken in a trial of Ad26.COV2.S vaccine versus placebo. The sequence was collected from a person between 18 and 59 years old who received the Ad26.COV2.S COVID-19 vaccine or a placebo. The gene calls are TRBV6-5 and TRBJ2-4; D is tentatively TRBD1 or TRBD2 (5 bases each). CDR3 residues: CASSYGGSAKNIQYF. In nucleotides, the CDR3 is TGTGCCAGCAGTTACGGGGGTTCAGCCAAAAACATTCAGTACTTC.